Sequencing of this T cell receptor (beta chain) was carried out in a study of identical twins. Unique molecular identifiers were present on the cDNA, which also gained a universal primer site by template switching. A single record per CDR3 protein comes from TCRdb applying MiXCR to the 5' RACE reads. Of around 1.7 million distinct CDR3 sequences in the sample, under 35% were seen once. Germline loops: CDR1 MNHEY, CDR2 SVGAGI. The V end lost 4 bases, the J end lost 6 bases, and 11 bases lay between the germline ends. This CDR3 is 13 amino acids long. This clonotype was counted many times. Its antigen is undetermined. Notes on the study in general: Out-of-frame beta chain sequences displayed weaker excess sharing between twins. Carriage of fewer insertions was seen in abundant cord blood beta clonotypes, whereas memory repertoires showed none. Cross-sectional statistical analysis was relied on for the conclusions, without the same donors being followed.

The rearrangement links TRBV6-5 to TRBJ2-3; D possibly matches TRBD1 or TRBD2 (6 bases each). The specimen sequenced was cord blood. This TCR came from a newborn girl in good health. In DNA, the CDR3 is TGTGCCAGCAGTTTAACAGGGAGGGATACGCAGTATTTT. Translating it yields CASSLTGRDTQYF.